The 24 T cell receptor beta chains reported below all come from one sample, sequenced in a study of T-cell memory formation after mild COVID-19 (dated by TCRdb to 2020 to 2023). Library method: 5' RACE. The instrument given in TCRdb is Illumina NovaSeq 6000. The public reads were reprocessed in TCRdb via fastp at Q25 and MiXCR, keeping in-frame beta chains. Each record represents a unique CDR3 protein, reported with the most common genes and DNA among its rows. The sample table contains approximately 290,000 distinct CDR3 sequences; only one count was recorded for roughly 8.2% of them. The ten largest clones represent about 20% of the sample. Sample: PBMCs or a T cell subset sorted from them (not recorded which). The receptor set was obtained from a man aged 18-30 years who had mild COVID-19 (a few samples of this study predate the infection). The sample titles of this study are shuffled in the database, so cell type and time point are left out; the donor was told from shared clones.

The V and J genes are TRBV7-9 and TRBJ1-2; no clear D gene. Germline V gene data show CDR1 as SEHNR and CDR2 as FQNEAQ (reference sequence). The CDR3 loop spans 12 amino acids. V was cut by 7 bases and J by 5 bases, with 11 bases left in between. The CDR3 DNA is TGTGCCAGCAAGGCGGTTCTATATGGCTACACCTTC. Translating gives CASKAVLYGYTF.

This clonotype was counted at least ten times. The CDR3 loop reads CASSFKSGGDTEAFF. DNA for the CDR3: TGTGCCAGCAGCTTCAAATCGGGGGGGGACACTGAAGCTTTCTTT. The chain recombines TRBV5-4 with TRBJ1-1, with D possibly matching TRBD1 (5 bases). Germline V gene lookup returns CDR1 SGHNT and CDR2 YYREEE (reference sequence). Deletions cut 2 bases from V and 3 bases from J, with 14 bases between. The CDR3 has 15 amino acids.

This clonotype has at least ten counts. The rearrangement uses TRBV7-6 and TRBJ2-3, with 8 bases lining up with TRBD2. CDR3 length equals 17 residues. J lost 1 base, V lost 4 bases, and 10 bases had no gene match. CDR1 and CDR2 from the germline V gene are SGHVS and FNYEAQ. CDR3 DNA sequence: TGTGCCAGCAGCTCCTTCCCGGGGGGGCAGGGCACAGATACGCAGTATTTT. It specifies CASSSFPGGQGTDTQYF.

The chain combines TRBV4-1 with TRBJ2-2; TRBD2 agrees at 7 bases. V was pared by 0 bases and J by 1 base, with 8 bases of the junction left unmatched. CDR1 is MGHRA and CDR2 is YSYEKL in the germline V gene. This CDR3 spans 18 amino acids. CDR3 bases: TGCGCCAGCAGCCAAGATCGGAGGATAGCGGGGAACACCGGGGAGCTGTTTTTT. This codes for CASSQDRRIAGNTGELFF.

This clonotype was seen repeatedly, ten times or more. The CDR3 DNA follows: TGCGCCAGCAGCCTGGGCCGCGCGAGGTATGAGCAGTTCTTC. Its translation: CASSLGRARYEQFF. The chain employs TRBV4-3 and TRBJ2-1, with D unresolved. This CDR3 spans 14 amino acids. Germline V lookup: CDR1 LGHNA, CDR2 YSLEER. Trimming pared 4 bases from V and 8 bases from J, leaving 15 bases between.

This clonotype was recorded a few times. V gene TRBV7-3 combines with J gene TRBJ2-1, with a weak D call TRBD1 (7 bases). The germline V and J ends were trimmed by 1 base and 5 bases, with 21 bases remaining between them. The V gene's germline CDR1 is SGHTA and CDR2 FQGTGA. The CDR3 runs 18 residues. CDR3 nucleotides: TGTGCCAGCAGCTTAAAGTTACCTCACAGGGGCGGGGACAATGAGCAGTTCTTC. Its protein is CASSLKLPHRGGDNEQFF.

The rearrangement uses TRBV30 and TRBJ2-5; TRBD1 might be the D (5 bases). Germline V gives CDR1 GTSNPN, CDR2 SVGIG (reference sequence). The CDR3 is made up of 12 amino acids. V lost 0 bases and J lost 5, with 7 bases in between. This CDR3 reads CAWSVGPETQYF. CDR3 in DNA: TGTGCCTGGAGTGTGGGGCCGGAGACCCAGTACTTC.

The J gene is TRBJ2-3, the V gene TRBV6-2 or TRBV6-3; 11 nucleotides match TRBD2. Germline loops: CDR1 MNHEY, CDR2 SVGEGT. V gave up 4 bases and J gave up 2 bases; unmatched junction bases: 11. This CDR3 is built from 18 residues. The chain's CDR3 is CASSFPGLAALYTDTQYF. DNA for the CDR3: TGTGCCAGCAGTTTCCCGGGACTAGCGGCGCTATACACAGATACGCAGTATTTT.

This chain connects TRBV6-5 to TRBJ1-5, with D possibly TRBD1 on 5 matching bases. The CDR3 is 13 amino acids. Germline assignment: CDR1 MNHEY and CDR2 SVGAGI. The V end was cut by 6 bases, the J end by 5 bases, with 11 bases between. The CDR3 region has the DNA TGTGCCAGCAGCGGGGACCGATATCAGCCCCAGCATTTT. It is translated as CASSGDRYQPQHF.

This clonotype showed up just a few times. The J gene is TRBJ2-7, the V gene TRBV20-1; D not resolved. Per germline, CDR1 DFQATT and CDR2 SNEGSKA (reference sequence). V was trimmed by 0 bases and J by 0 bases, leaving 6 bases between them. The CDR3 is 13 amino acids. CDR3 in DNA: TGCAGTGCTAGAGAAAAGTTCTCCTACGAGCAGTACGTC. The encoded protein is CSAREKFSYEQYV.

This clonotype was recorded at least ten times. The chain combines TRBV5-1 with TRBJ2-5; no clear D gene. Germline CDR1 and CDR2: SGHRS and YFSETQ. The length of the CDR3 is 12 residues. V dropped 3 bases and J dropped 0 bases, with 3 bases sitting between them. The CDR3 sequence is CASSWDQETQYF. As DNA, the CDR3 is TGCGCCAGCAGCTGGGACCAAGAGACCCAGTACTTC.

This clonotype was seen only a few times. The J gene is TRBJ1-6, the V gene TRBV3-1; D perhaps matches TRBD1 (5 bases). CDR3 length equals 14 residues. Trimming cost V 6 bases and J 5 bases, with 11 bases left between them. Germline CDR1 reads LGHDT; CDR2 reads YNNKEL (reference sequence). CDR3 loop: CASSLQGDNSPLHF. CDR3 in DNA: TGTGCCAGCAGTCTTCAGGGTGATAATTCACCCCTCCACTTT.

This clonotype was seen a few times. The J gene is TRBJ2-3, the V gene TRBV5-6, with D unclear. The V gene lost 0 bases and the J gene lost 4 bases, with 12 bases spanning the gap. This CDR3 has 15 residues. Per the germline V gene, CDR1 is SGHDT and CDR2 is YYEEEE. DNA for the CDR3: TGTGCCAGCAGCTTGGCGGCGGCAGCCCCAGATACGCAGTATTTT. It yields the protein CASSLAAAAPDTQYF. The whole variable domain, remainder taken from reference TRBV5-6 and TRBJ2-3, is DAGVTQSPTHLIKTRGQQVTLRCSPKSGHDTVSWYQQALGQGPQFIFQYYEEEERQRGNFPDRFSGHQFPNYSSELNVNALLLGDSALYLCASSLAAAAPDTQYFGPGTRLTVL.

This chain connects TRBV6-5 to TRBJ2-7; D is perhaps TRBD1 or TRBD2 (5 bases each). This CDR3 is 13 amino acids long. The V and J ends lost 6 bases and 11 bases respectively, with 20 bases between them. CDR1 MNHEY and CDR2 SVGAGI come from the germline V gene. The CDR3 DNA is TGTGCCAGCAGACCGGGGACGTCCCAAAGGGAGTACTTC. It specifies CASRPGTSQREYF.

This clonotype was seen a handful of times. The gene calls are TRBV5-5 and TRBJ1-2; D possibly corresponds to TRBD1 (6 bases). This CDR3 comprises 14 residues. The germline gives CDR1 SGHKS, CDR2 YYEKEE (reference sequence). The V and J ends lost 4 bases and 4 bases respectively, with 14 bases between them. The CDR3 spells CASSEGGVGYGYTF. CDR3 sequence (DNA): TGTGCCAGCAGCGAAGGGGGAGTCGGCTATGGCTACACCTTC.

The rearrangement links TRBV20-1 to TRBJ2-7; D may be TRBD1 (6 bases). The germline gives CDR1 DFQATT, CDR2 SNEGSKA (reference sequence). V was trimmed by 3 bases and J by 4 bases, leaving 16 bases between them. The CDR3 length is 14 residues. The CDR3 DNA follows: TGCAGTGCTAGGTCCTGGACAGCACATTACGAGCAGTACTTC. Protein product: CSARSWTAHYEQYF.

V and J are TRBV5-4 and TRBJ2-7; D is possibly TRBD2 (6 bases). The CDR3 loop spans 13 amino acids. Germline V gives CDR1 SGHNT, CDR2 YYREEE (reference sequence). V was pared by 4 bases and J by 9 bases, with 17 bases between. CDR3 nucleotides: TGTGCCAGCAGCGGGACTCCCAACGGCCGGCAGTACGTC. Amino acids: CASSGTPNGRQYV.

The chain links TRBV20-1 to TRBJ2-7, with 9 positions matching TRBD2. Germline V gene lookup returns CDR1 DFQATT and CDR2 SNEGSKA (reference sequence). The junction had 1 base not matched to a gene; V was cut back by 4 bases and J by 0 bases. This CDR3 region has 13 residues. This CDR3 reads CSATAGGSYEQYF. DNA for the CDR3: TGCAGTGCTACAGCGGGGGGCTCCTACGAGCAGTACTTC.

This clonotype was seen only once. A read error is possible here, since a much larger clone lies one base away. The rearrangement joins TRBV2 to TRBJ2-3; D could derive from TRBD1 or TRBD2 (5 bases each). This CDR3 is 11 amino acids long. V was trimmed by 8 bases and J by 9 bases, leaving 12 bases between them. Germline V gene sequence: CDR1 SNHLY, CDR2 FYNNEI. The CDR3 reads CASRGPQTQYF. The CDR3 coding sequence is TGTGCCAGCCGGGGACCCCAGACGCAGTATTTT.

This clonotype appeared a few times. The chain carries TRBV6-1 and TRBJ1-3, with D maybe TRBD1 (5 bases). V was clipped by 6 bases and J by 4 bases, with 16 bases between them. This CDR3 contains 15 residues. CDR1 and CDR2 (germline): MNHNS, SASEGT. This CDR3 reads CASSQTPGGGNTIYF. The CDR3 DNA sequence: TGTGCCAGCAGCCAGACCCCGGGGGGAGGAAACACCATATATTTT.

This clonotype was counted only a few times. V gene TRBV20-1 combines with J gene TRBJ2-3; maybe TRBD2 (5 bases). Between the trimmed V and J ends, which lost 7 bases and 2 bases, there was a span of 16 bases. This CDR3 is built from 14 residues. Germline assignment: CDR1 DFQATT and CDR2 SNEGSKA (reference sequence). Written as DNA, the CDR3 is TGCAGTGGGAGCCTAGGACTCCTCACAGATACGCAGTATTTT. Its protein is CSGSLGLLTDTQYF.

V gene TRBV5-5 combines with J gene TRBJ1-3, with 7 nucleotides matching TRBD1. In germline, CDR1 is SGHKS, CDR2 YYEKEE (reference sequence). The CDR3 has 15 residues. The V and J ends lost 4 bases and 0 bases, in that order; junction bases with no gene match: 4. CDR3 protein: CASSRDRSSGNTIYF. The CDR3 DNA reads TGTGCCAGCAGCCGGGACAGAAGCTCTGGAAACACCATATATTTT.

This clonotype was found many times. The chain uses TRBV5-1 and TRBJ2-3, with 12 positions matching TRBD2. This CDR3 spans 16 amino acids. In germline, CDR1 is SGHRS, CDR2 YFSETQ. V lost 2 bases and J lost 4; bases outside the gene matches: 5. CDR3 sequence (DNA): TGCGCCAGCAGCTTCGGACTAGCGGGGAATTCAGATACGCAGTATTTT. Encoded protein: CASSFGLAGNSDTQYF.

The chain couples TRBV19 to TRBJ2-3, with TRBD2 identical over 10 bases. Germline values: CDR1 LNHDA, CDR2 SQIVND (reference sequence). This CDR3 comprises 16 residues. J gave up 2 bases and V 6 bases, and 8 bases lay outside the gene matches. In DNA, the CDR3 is TGTGCCAGTAGGCCCAGCGGGGGGGCTGACACAGATACGCAGTATTTT. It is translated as CASRPSGGADTDTQYF.